The clone carrying this T cell receptor beta chain was seen only once. The antigen remains unidentified. Germline V gene lookup returns CDR1 MDHEN and CDR2 SYDVKM. V shed 4 bases and J shed 5 bases, with 20 bases lying between them. This CDR3 contains 17 residues. TCRdb reanalysed the reads using MiXCR and keeps one entry per CDR3 protein. Among about half a million distinct CDR3 sequences listed, approximately 46% were seen once. These data originate in a study of T cell repertoires in cytomegalovirus infection. Study-level background: In public TCR beta signatures, there were indications of both CMV infection and matching HLA type.

The material sequenced was cultured PBMCs, taken from culture after CMV antigen stimulation. The TCR comes from a human donor in good health (CMV status not recorded). Some clones in this sample may be carry-over from other donors' samples. This rearrangement joins TRBV28 to TRBJ1-4; perhaps TRBD1 as D (5 bases). The CDR3 DNA follows: TGTGCCAGCAGTTATACTATGGGCAGGGCCGAAAATGAAAAACTGTTTTTT. Protein product: CASSYTMGRAENEKLFF.